These T cell receptor beta chains were read from a single sample in a study of human T cells and chemical hapten exposure. TCRdb passed the RACE reads through MiXCR, listing each CDR3 protein once. The sample holds roughly 74,000 distinct CDR3 sequences, more than 30% seen once. The sequencing here drew on whole blood, taken in connection with sensitization to the hapten diphenylcyclopropenone (DPC). The origin of the receptors is a man aged 40-49 years with alopecia areata. Some clones in this sample may be carry-over from other donors' samples. CDR3s include the opening cysteine and the closing phenylalanine or tryptophan. D genes are given only for firm matches. Clone sizes are given selectively: once, few, many, or a class where the clone is expanded.

V	J	size	D	CDR3	DNA
TRBV7-9	TRBJ2-2	few	TRBD1	CASSWRTGSTGELFF	TGTGCCAGCAGCTGGAGGACAGGGAGCACCGGGGAGCTGTTTTTT
TRBV6-5	TRBJ2-3	few	TRBD2	CASSYSGGGTDTQYF	TGTGCCAGCAGTTACTCTGGGGGGGGCACAGATACGCAGTATTTT
TRBV5-4	TRBJ2-5	.	.	CASSETTGQETQYF	TGTGCCAGCAGCGAAACCACGGGCCAAGAGACCCAGTACTTC
TRBV20-1	TRBJ2-3	.	TRBD2	CSARVVRTSGLTDTQYF	TGCAGTGCTAGAGTGGTTAGGACTAGCGGACTCACAGATACGCAGTATTTT
TRBV5-1	TRBJ2-3	.	.	CASSLDSSGDTQYF	TGCGCCAGCAGCTTGGACAGCTCAGGAGATACGCAGTATTTT
TRBV20-1	TRBJ1-5	few	.	CSARLPAGGYNQPQHF	TGCAGTGCTAGACTTCCTGCTGGGGGATACAATCAGCCCCAGCATTTT
TRBV7-9	TRBJ1-1	.	.	CASSLGLGEDTEAFF	TGTGCCAGCAGCTTGGGACTGGGGGAGGACACTGAAGCTTTCTTT
TRBV12-3/TRBV12-4	TRBJ1-6	once	.	CASSLAPPNSPLHF	TGTGCCAGCAGTTTAGCGCCCCCCAATTCACCCCTCCACTTT
TRBV12-3/TRBV12-4	TRBJ2-4	.	.	CASSGMELAKNIQYF	TGTGCCAGCAGCGGGATGGAGTTAGCCAAAAACATTCAGTACTTC
TRBV5-5	TRBJ2-7	few	.	CASSSQGWYEQYF	TGTGCCAGCAGCTCACAGGGTTGGTACGAGCAGTACTTC
TRBV20-1	TRBJ1-1	many	.	CSASVRGAHTEAFF	TGCAGTGCTAGTGTAAGGGGGGCACACACTGAAGCTTTCTTT
TRBV6-5	TRBJ1-6	.	TRBD1	CASSNPGGANSPLHF	TGTGCCAGCAGCAATCCAGGGGGCGCGAATTCACCCCTCCACTTT
TRBV27	TRBJ2-3	.	.	CASSIRTSTFTDTQYF	TGTGCCAGCAGTATACGGACAAGTACCTTCACAGATACGCAGTATTTT
TRBV6-5	TRBJ1-1	.	.	CASSYSRVNTEAFF	TGTGCCAGCAGTTACTCACGGGTGAACACTGAAGCTTTCTTT
TRBV20-1	TRBJ2-2	few	TRBD1	CSAGTGNTGELFF	TGCAGTGCTGGGACAGGGAACACCGGGGAGCTGTTTTTT
TRBV20-1	TRBJ1-5	many	.	CSASRSNQPQHF	TGCAGTGCTAGCCGTAGCAATCAGCCCCAGCATTTT
TRBV4-1	TRBJ2-7	.	.	CASGRGYEQYF	TGCGCCAGCGGACGGGGCTACGAGCAGTACTTC
TRBV28	TRBJ2-2	.	TRBD1	CASSLEGQGNTGELFF	TGTGCCAGCAGTTTGGAAGGACAGGGGAACACCGGGGAGCTGTTTTTT
TRBV20-1	TRBJ2-7	few	.	CSASSEYEQYF	TGCAGTGCTTCGAGCGAGTACGAGCAGTACTTC
TRBV10-2	TRBJ2-2	few	TRBD2	CASSGVSGANTGELFF	TGCGCCAGCAGTGGTGTGAGCGGGGCGAACACCGGGGAGCTGTTTTTT
TRBV19	TRBJ2-2	few	.	CASMGFDFGDTYTGELFF	TGTGCCAGTATGGGATTCGACTTCGGGGACACCTACACCGGGGAGCTGTTTTTT
TRBV2	TRBJ2-4	few	TRBD1	CASSPTRTGTTKNIQYF	TGTGCCAGCAGCCCCACCCGGACAGGGACGACCAAAAACATTCAGTACTTC
TRBV3-1	TRBJ1-5	.	.	CASSHSRNQPQHF	TGTGCCAGCAGCCATTCAAGGAATCAGCCCCAGCATTTT
TRBV25-1	TRBJ2-1	few	.	CASSAEGPRHEQFF	TGTGCCAGCAGTGCGGAGGGCCCTCGACATGAGCAGTTCTTC
TRBV6-5	TRBJ1-5	.	.	CASSPISNQPQHF	TGTGCCAGCAGTCCAATAAGCAATCAGCCCCAGCATTTT
TRBV9	TRBJ2-1	few	TRBD2	CASSVRPASGTSIEQFF	TGTGCCAGCAGCGTTCGTCCGGCTAGCGGGACCAGTATTGAGCAGTTCTTC
TRBV7-9	TRBJ2-1	.	.	CASSLFDDEQFF	TGTGCCAGCAGCTTATTCGACGATGAGCAGTTCTTC
TRBV19	TRBJ2-1	few	TRBD2	CASSTRAGAYNEQFF	TGTGCCAGTAGTACTCGGGCGGGAGCTTACAATGAGCAGTTCTTC
TRBV28	TRBJ2-7	.	TRBD1	CASRRWTGSYEQYF	TGTGCCAGCAGGAGGTGGACAGGGTCCTACGAGCAGTACTTC
TRBV28	TRBJ1-4	.	TRBD1	CASRDRVGEKLFF	TGTGCCAGCAGAGACAGGGTTGGGGAAAAACTGTTTTTT
TRBV5-6	TRBJ2-7	.	.	CASSSTGVSYEQYF	TGTGCCAGCAGCTCTACAGGTGTCTCCTACGAGCAGTACTTC
TRBV24-1	TRBJ2-5	once	TRBD1	CATSGIGGLKTQYF	TGTGCCACCAGTGGGATAGGGGGCTTGAAGACCCAGTACTTC
TRBV6-5	TRBJ2-7	few	TRBD1	CASSSDRGPPYEQYF	TGTGCCAGCAGTTCGGACAGGGGACCCCCGTACGAGCAGTACTTC
TRBV20-1	TRBJ2-7	.	TRBD1	CSARGTGIKNEQYF	TGCAGTGCTAGAGGGACAGGAATCAAGAACGAGCAGTACTTC
TRBV6-1	TRBJ2-7	.	TRBD2	CASSEARAGAYEQYF	TGTGCCAGCAGTGAAGCCAGGGCGGGAGCCTACGAGCAGTACTTC
TRBV7-2	TRBJ2-2	few	.	CASSLAGGHTGELFF	TGTGCCAGCAGCTTAGCGGGAGGCCACACCGGGGAGCTGTTTTTT
TRBV7-2	TRBJ1-4	once	.	CASSSTGLANEKLFF	TGTGCCAGCAGCTCAACAGGGCTGGCTAATGAAAAGCTGTTTTTT
TRBV20-1	TRBJ1-2	.	.	CSAENKGEDYGYTF	TGCAGTGCTGAAAATAAGGGGGAGGACTATGGCTACACCTTC
TRBV5-1	TRBJ2-7	few	.	CASSLAGTSIDEQYF	TGCGCCAGCAGCTTGGCGGGGACGTCTATCGACGAGCAGTACTTC
TRBV5-1	TRBJ2-6	.	.	CASSAGVGANVLTF	TGCGCCAGCAGCGCAGGGGTTGGGGCCAACGTCCTGACTTTC
TRBV12-3/TRBV12-4	TRBJ2-1	.	TRBD2	CASTDSGSYSYNEQFF	TGTGCCAGCACCGATAGCGGGAGTTACTCCTACAATGAGCAGTTCTTC
TRBV6-5	TRBJ2-1	once	TRBD2	CASSSLAGVSYEQFF	TGTGCCAGCAGTTCCCTAGCGGGAGTGTCCTATGAGCAGTTCTTC
TRBV28	TRBJ1-5	many	TRBD1	CASKTGAGIQPQHF	TGTGCCAGCAAGACAGGGGCAGGTATCCAGCCCCAGCATTTT
TRBV5-1	TRBJ2-6	few	.	CASSPGHPSGANVLTF	TGCGCCAGCAGCCCGGGACACCCCTCTGGGGCCAACGTCCTGACTTTC
TRBV9	TRBJ2-1	few	TRBD2	CASHPGSGRNYNEQFF	TGTGCCAGTCATCCTGGAAGCGGGAGGAACTACAATGAGCAGTTCTTC
TRBV7-2	TRBJ2-3	.	.	CASSPPLGGKGNTDTQYF	TGTGCCAGCAGCCCCCCCCTCGGCGGGAAAGGTAACACAGATACGCAGTATTTT
TRBV30	TRBJ2-1	.	.	CAWSAVWGPRSEQFF	TGTGCCTGGAGTGCAGTTTGGGGCCCCCGTTCCGAGCAGTTCTTC
TRBV12-3/TRBV12-4	TRBJ2-1	few	.	CASSFLGYNEQFF	TGTGCCAGCAGTTTCCTAGGCTACAATGAGCAGTTCTTC
TRBV30	TRBJ1-2	.	TRBD1	CAWNRRTGRKDHIGYTF	TGTGCCTGGAACCGCCGGACAGGGCGAAAGGATCATATTGGCTACACCTTC
TRBV7-2	TRBJ2-1	.	.	CASSSLSGVFSYNEQFF	TGTGCCAGCAGCTCTCTCTCGGGGGTATTCTCCTACAATGAGCAGTTCTTC
TRBV20-1	TRBJ2-3	.	TRBD2	CSARDDGLAGDTQYF	TGCAGTGCTAGAGACGACGGGCTAGCGGGGGATACGCAGTATTTT
TRBV10-3	TRBJ1-1	.	TRBD1	CAISSGGGDTEAFF	TGTGCCATCAGTTCAGGGGGCGGCGACACTGAAGCTTTCTTT
TRBV3-1	TRBJ1-1	few	.	CASSQDLTANTEAFF	TGTGCCAGCAGCCAAGATCTGACCGCGAACACTGAAGCTTTCTTT
TRBV20-1	TRBJ2-5	.	.	CSARVLPGETQYF	TGCAGTGCTAGAGTGCTTCCGGGAGAGACCCAGTACTTC
TRBV7-8	TRBJ2-3	.	.	CASSLSLAFYDTQYF	TGTGCCAGCAGCTTATCGCTAGCTTTTTATGATACGCAGTATTTT
TRBV25-1	TRBJ2-1	.	.	CASRSRRANNEQFF	TGTGCCAGCAGATCCCGCAGGGCTAACAATGAGCAGTTCTTC
TRBV10-2	TRBJ2-3	few	.	CASSVVVDTQYF	TGCGCCAGCAGTGTGGTCGTAGATACGCAGTATTTT
TRBV10-3	TRBJ2-3	.	TRBD2	CAIAGTSGLSWDTQYF	TGTGCCATCGCAGGGACTAGCGGGTTAAGCTGGGATACGCAGTATTTT
TRBV5-1	TRBJ2-5	few	TRBD2	CASSLLAGGWETQYF	TGCGCCAGCAGCTTACTAGCGGGAGGCTGGGAGACCCAGTACTTC